This TCR beta chain derives from a study of T cell repertoires in cytomegalovirus infection. Background on the study: Based on public TCR beta signatures, there were indications of CMV infection and of a matching HLA type.

This clonotype came up many times. The antigen remains undetermined. MiXCR was run by TCRdb on the reads, yielding one entry per CDR3 protein. The table records roughly 150,000 distinct CDR3 sequences, roughly a quarter of them present only once. Study-wide results and caveats: The study identified carriers of CMV plus the relevant HLA from cumulative public TCR beta family frequency.

The CDR3 totals 16 residues. Germline lookup yields CDR1 SGHTA and CDR2 FQGNSA. The germline V and J ends were trimmed by 4 bases and 10 bases, with 25 bases remaining between them. J is TRBJ1-1 and V is TRBV7-2; maybe TRBD1 (5 bases). What was sequenced was PBMCs. The receptor's source is a human donor in good health (CMV status not recorded). Some clones in this sample may be carry-over from other donors' samples. CDR3 residues: CASSSSGGTGGVGAFF. In DNA form, the CDR3 reads TGTGCCAGCAGCTCTAGTGGGGGTACGGGTGGGGTCGGAGCTTTCTTT.